This is a list of T cell receptor beta chains from one sample in a study of chemoradiotherapy in HPV16-positive cancers. Some clones are missing from TCRdb's copy, which holds only in-frame ones; the method was immunoSEQ multiplex PCR. Found here are 16,000 or so clones, around three quarters of them singletons; the top ten hold approximately 8%. The source was tumor tissue, collected from a patient who underwent chemoradiotherapy. Receptors were obtained from a human donor with HPV-associated anogenital cancer. CDR3s include the opening cysteine and the closing phenylalanine or tryptophan. A D gene is named only where the DNA matches it firmly. Where a row states a size, it is once, few, many or the class of an expanded clone; other rows omit it.

J | D | size | V | DNA | CDR3
TRBJ2-7 | NA | NA | TRBV15 | TGTGCCACCAGCAGAGATCGGGGTCGCTACGAGCAGTACTTC | CATSRDRGRYEQYF
TRBJ1-2 | TRBD1 | NA | TRBV5-4 | TGTGCCAGCAGCTTGGGGACAGGTATTGATGGCTACACCTTC | CASSLGTGIDGYTF
TRBJ2-7 | NA | NA | TRBV4-1 | TGCGCCAGCAGCCAAGATTGGGACCTCCTCTCCTACGAGCAGTACTTC | CASSQDWDLLSYEQYF
TRBJ2-3 | NA | few | TRBV27 | TGTGCCAGCAGTCCCCCAGCGTTGAATACGCAGTATTTT | CASSPPALNTQYF
TRBJ1-6 | TRBD1 | NA | TRBV18 | TGTGCCAGCTCCCCAACAGGGGAGGGAAATAATTCACCCCTCCACTTT | CASSPTGEGNNSPLHF
TRBJ2-7 | TRBD1 | NA | TRBV29-1 | TGCAGCGTTGCGACAGGGACCTACGAGCAGTACTTC | CSVATGTYEQYF
TRBJ2-1 | TRBD2 | medium-sized | TRBV7-6 | TGTGCCAGCAGCTTAGGGGGCGGGAGGGCCCTCGATGAGCAGTTCTTC | CASSLGGGRALDEQFF
TRBJ1-1 | TRBD1 | few | TRBV10-2 | TGCGCCAGCAGCTACAGGGGCACTGAAGCTTTCTTT | CASSYRGTEAFF
TRBJ2-3 | NA | few | TRBV5-8 | TGTGCCAGCAGCACCGCAACCGGGACACCAGCAGAGGATACGCAGTATTTT | CASSTATGTPAEDTQYF
TRBJ1-1 | NA | NA | TRBV7-2 | TGTGCCAGCAGCTTAGGACGTAACACTGAAGCTTTCTTT | CASSLGRNTEAFF
TRBJ1-5 | NA | NA | TRBV27 | TGTGCCAGCAGTTTCCGGGGGGGGCAGCCCCAGCATTTT | CASSFRGGQPQHF
TRBJ1-1 | TRBD1 | NA | TRBV29-1 | TGCAGCGTTGAAGATCGGGCAGGGGGAGACACTGAAGCTTTCTTT | CSVEDRAGGDTEAFF
TRBJ2-7 | NA | NA | TRBV15 | TGTGCCACCAGCAGAGATAGGCTGCCGGGGTTGAAGCAGTACTTC | CATSRDRLPGLKQYF
TRBJ1-4 | NA | NA | TRBV29-1 | TGCAGCGCCTACCTCGACTTGGGGGAAAAACTGTTTTTT | CSAYLDLGEKLFF
TRBJ2-7 | NA | NA | TRBV11-1 | TGTGCCAGCAGCGGGGACGTGAGCTCCTACGAGCAGTACTTC | CASSGDVSSYEQYF
TRBJ2-7 | NA | NA | TRBV2 | TGTGCCAGCAGGATAGCTGACACCTACGAGCAGTACTTC | CASRIADTYEQYF
TRBJ2-5 | NA | NA | TRBV5-1 | TGCGCCAGCAGCGGGCCGGAGATGGAGACCCAGTACTTC | CASSGPEMETQYF
TRBJ1-5 | TRBD1 | NA | TRBV30 | TGTGCCTGGAGTCGGGACAGGGTACAGCCCCAGCATTTT | CAWSRDRVQPQHF
TRBJ2-1 | TRBD2 | NA | TRBV10-3 | TGTGCCATCAGTCCCAATCTAGCGGGAGTGCGGGATGAGCAGTTCTTC | CAISPNLAGVRDEQFF
TRBJ2-2 | NA | NA | TRBV6-1 | TGTGCCAGCAGTGAAGGAGCGGACACCGGGGAGCTGTTTTTT | CASSEGADTGELFF
TRBJ2-7 | NA | NA | TRBV27 | TGTGCCAGCAGGCCACTACACGGCGACGAGCAGTACTTC | CASRPLHGDEQYF
TRBJ2-3 | TRBD1 | NA | TRBV7-8 | TGTGCCAGCAGCCCCCGTCGGGACAGTAGCACAGATACGCAGTATTTT | CASSPRRDSSTDTQYF
TRBJ2-1 | NA | NA | TRBV28 | TGTGCCAGCAGTCCCGCAAAAACATCCAATGAGCAGTTCTTC | CASSPAKTSNEQFF
TRBJ1-2 | TRBD1 | NA | TRBV5-1 | TGCGCCAGCAGCTTGGAGGGACAGGGCTCATATGGCTACACCTTC | CASSLEGQGSYGYTF
TRBJ1-2 | TRBD1 | NA | TRBV9 | TGTGCCAGCAGCGTAGGGGACAGCTACGAGGGCTACACCTTC | CASSVGDSYEGYTF
TRBJ2-2 | NA | NA | TRBV10-1 | TGCGCCAGCAGTGAGGAGGGCCTCACCGGGGAGCTGTTTTTT | CASSEEGLTGELFF
TRBJ1-5 | NA | NA | TRBV6-5 | TGTGCCACCCGGAGGGGGGCAGGCAATCAGCCCCAGCATTTT | CATRRGAGNQPQHF
TRBJ2-1 | NA | once | TRBV7-8 | TGTGCCAGCAGCTTAGGGTCGCAGGGGGGCAATGAGCAGTTCTTC | CASSLGSQGGNEQFF
TRBJ2-1 | TRBD2 | NA | TRBV9 | TGTGCCAGCAGCGTAGACCAGCGGGGGGGCGATGAGCAGTTCTTC | CASSVDQRGGDEQFF
TRBJ1-2 | NA | NA | TRBV7-9 | TGTGCCAGCAGCTTCCAGGGCTCGGGTGGCTACACCTTC | CASSFQGSGGYTF
TRBJ2-2 | NA | once | TRBV30 | TGTGCCTGGACGGTCGGGGAGCCCAGGGAGCTGTTTTTT | CAWTVGEPRELFF
TRBJ1-2 | NA | few | TRBV5-1 | TGCGCCAGCAGCTCGGACAGTGACTACACCTTC | CASSSDSDYTF
TRBJ1-5 | NA | NA | TRBV6-6 | TGTGCCAGCAGTTACGGTGGGGCCAACCAGCCCCAGCATTTT | CASSYGGANQPQHF
TRBJ1-4 | NA | NA | TRBV7-9 | TGTGCCAGCAGTCGAGGTGGTAGCGGAAGTGAAAAACTGTTTTTT | CASSRGGSGSEKLFF
TRBJ2-1 | NA | once | TRBV5-6 | TGTGCCAGCAGCTTGGACAGGGACACCTACAATGAGCAGTTCTTC | CASSLDRDTYNEQFF